Shown below are 7 T cell receptor beta chains from a single sample sequenced in a study of identical twins (dated by TCRdb to 2015 to 2016). Library construction relied on 5' RACE. The data were produced on an Illumina HiSeq 2000. TCRdb ran its own pipeline on the public reads, namely fastp trimming at Q25 and MiXCR clone calling, and kept in-frame beta chains. Rows are combined by CDR3 protein, so each entry shows the most common genes and DNA. The sample table contains 200,000 to 300,000 distinct CDR3 sequences; only one count was recorded for 12% of them. Jointly, the top ten make up under 4.5% of the sample. The sample also formed part of further work on yellow fever vaccine responses in identical twins.

The material sequenced was memory (CD45RO+) T cells sorted from blood. This specimen's cell subset or site label, interpreted: CD45RO+ enriched T cells. The receptors here all came from a woman aged 18-30 years in good health.

This sequence joins TRBV12-3 or TRBV12-4 and TRBJ2-3, with TRBD2 matching over 7 bases. This CDR3 has 17 residues. V lost 5 bases, J lost 2 bases, and 13 bases stayed unmatched. The CDR3 coding sequence is TGTGCCAGCAGTCCCCAAGATGCTAGCGGAAACACAGATACGCAGTATTTT. This codes for CASSPQDASGNTDTQYF.

This chain uses TRBV7-9 with TRBJ2-1; D is ambiguous. CDR3 length: 14 amino acids. V was cut by 2 bases and J by 6 bases, with 11 bases left in between. CDR1 is SEHNR and CDR2 is FQNEAQ in the germline V gene (reference sequence). The CDR3 spells CASSLQALFNEQFF. For the CDR3, the DNA is TGTGCCAGCAGCTTACAGGCCCTTTTCAATGAGCAGTTCTTC.

J is TRBJ2-1 and V is TRBV9; no clear D gene. This CDR3 comprises 11 residues. Per the germline V gene, CDR1 is SGDLS and CDR2 is YYNGEE. V lost 5 bases and J 7 bases, leaving 7 bases between the germline ends. The chain's CDR3 is CASRSMNEQFF. CDR3 sequence (DNA): TGTGCCAGCAGGTCCATGAATGAGCAGTTCTTC.

This clonotype was counted at least ten times. The chain couples TRBV12-3 or TRBV12-4 to TRBJ1-2; D not certain. The CDR3 consists of 13 residues. V was shortened by 5 bases and J by 1 base, with 8 bases between the two germline ends. CDR3 sequence reads: CASSPLVNYGYTF. The CDR3 nucleotides are TGTGCCAGCAGTCCTCTCGTTAACTATGGCTACACCTTC.

In this sample, this clonotype turned up a few times. Germline and junction disagree at one end, which may indicate a read error. V usage is TRBV7-8 and J usage is TRBJ1-3; D gene ambiguous. The CDR3 loop spans 15 amino acids. Germline values: CDR1 SGHVS, CDR2 FQNEAQ. CDR3 in DNA: TGTGCCAGCAGCCTGACACTTACCTCTGGAAACACCATATATTTC. It encodes CASSLTLTSGNTIYF.

There are a few counts of this clonotype. The gene calls are TRBV7-2 and TRBJ2-7; 9 bases fit TRBD2. Germline V CDR1 and CDR2: SGHTA, FQGNSA. The ends lost 5 bases at V and 0 bases at J; junction bases unmatched: 2. This CDR3 is built from 14 residues. In DNA, the CDR3 is TGTGCCAGCAGCGATAGCGGGAGCTCCTACGAGCAGTACTTC. Translating it yields CASSDSGSSYEQYF.

The sample holds many counts of this clonotype. The DNA for the CDR3 is TGCAGTGCTAGTGAAGACTCCTACAATGAGCAGTTCTTC. Translating gives CSASEDSYNEQFF. The chain uses TRBV20-1 and TRBJ2-1; D not certain. The CDR3 loop spans 13 amino acids. Deletions cut 3 bases from V and 0 bases from J, with 6 bases between. Germline CDR1 DFQATT, CDR2 SNEGSKA (reference sequence).